This TCR beta chain was obtained from a study of blood T cell repertoires in COVID-19 (dated by TCRdb to 2020 to 2021). General notes on the study: The collaborator samples originated in the United States, Italy and Spain and spanned the acute and convalescent phases of COVID-19. Samples were obtained from the ongoing ImmuneRACE study (first 160 participants) and from over 1,000 subjects provided by 6 global collaborators. Sample metadata almost always included a de-identified subject ID, COVID-19 status, age in years and sex. The prospective study material was composed of cDNA or gDNA derived from T cells, B-cell-depleted T cells, or PBMCs. Where HLA class I and class II types were available, the types were taken from metadata supplied by the sample provider, not from assay-based typing. The repertoires were made available in a free public database intended to serve as a resource for research on the immune response to SARS-CoV-2. The dataset comprised deeply sampled blood TCRbeta repertoires from subjects exposed to, actively infected with, or recovered from COVID-19. The paper as a whole reports these results and caveats: Clinical and demographic metadata were provided uncurated, with the amount varying by source and participant.

This clone turned up a few times. The antigen it recognizes is unknown. The input lacks base qualities; no much larger clone sits a single base away. Sequences MDHEN (CDR1) and SYDVKM (CDR2) are obtained from the germline V gene. V loses 8 bases of germline sequence and J loses 11 bases, and the interval between the two ends is 18 bases. Including the terminal cysteine and phenylalanine, the CDR3 comprises 12 residues. The CDR3 DNA has 36 bases and is translated from base 1. The immunoSEQ Assay, a bias-controlled multiplex PCR, was used to amplify TCRbeta CDR3 regions from genomic DNA. The study's own analysis went as follows. The number of nucleated cells in each sample was estimated from the amplification of reference gene primers within the assay. To quantify the absolute abundance of each unique TCRbeta CDR3 rearrangement, sequence reads were collapsed and filtered. Productive Simpson clonality was computed per sample as the square root of Simpson's diversity index over productive rearrangements. TCRdb limited this immuneACCESS table to in-frame rearrangements with V and J called. A share of clones is missing; checked studies link under half to unresolved V genes, and the rest is unexplained. The DNA was the basis for D and trimming; V, J and clone size are from that table. The table for this sample lists more than 95,000 clones; over 80% of them were counted only once. The ten largest clones take up about 15% of the sample.

Each collaborating institution followed its own protocols to collect whole blood in K2EDTA tubes. For TCRbeta analysis, collaborators shipped samples in one of three forms: frozen whole blood, isolated PBMCs, or DNA extracted from either of those sample types. This clonotype originated in a man aged 45-65 years with acute or convalescent COVID-19. The chain is assembled from TRBV28 and TRBJ1-1; confidence is insufficient to name the D gene. Sequencing was done on a sample of peripheral blood. The DNA is TGTGCCAGCTCTAATTGGGCCGGCGGGGCTTTCTTT. Its protein reads: CASSNWAGGAFF.